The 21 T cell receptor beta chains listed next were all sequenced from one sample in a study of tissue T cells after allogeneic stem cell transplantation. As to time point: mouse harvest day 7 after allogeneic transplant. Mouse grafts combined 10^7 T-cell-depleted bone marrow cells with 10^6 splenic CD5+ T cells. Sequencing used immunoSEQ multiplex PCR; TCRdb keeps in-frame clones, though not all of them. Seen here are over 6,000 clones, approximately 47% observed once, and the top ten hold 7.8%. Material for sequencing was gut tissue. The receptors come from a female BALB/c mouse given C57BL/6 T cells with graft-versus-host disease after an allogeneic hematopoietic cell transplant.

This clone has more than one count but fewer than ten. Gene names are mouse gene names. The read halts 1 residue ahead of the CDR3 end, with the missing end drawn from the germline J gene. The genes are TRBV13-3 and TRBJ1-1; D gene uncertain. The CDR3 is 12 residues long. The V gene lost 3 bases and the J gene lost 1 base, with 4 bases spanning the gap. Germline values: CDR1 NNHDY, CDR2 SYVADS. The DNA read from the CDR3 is TGTGCCAGCAGTGTGAGGAACACAGAAGTCTTC. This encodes CASSVRNTEVF. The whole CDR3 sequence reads CASSVRNTEVFF.

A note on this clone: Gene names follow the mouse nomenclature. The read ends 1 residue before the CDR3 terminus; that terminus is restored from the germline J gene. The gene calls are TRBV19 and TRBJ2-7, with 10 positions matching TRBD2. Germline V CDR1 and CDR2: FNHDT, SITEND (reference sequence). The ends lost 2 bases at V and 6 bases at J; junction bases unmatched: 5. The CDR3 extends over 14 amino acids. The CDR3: CASSITDWGFEQYF. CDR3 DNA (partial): TGTGCCAGCAGTATTACGGACTGGGGGTTTGAACAGTAC. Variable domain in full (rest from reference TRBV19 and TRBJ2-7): GGIITQTPKFLIGQEGQKLTLKCQQNFNHDTMYWYRQDSGKGLRLIYYSITENDLQKGDLSEGYDASREKKSSFSLTVTSAQKNEMAVFLCASSITDWGFEQYFGPGTRLTVL.

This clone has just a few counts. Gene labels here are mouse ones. CDR3 bases read: TGTGCCAGCAGCCAAGAGTCTGGGGGCCAAGACACCCAGTAC. This codes for CASSQESGGQDTQY. The full CDR3 protein reads CASSQESGGQDTQYF. The chain employs TRBV2 and TRBJ2-5; TRBD2 agrees at 7 bases. The read gets to within 1 residue of the CDR3 end, and the germline J gene fills in the rest. The CDR3 sequence is 15 residues long. V shed 0 bases, J shed 2 bases, and the junction held 2 bases outside the gene matches. Germline V gives CDR1 LGHNA, CDR2 YSYQKL. The full variable domain, its missing parts supplied by reference TRBV2 and TRBJ2-5, is DPKIIQKPKYLVAVTGSEKILICEQYLGHNAMYWYRQSAKKPLEFMFSYSYQKLMDNQTASSRFQPQSSKKNHLDLQITALKPDDSATYFCASSQESGGQDTQYFGPGTRLLVL.

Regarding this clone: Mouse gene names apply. CDR3 protein: CSSSADWGSQNTLYF. The CDR3 DNA, read in part, is TGCTCCAGCAGTGCTGACTGGGGGAGTCAAAACACCTTGTAC. The rearrangement joins TRBV23 to TRBJ2-4; the listed D gene, TRBD2, was not tested against the DNA. The CDR3 end falls 1 residue outside the read, so it is completed with the germline J gene. The germline V gene encodes CDR1 KGHTA and CDR2 FQNQQP. This CDR3 spans 15 amino acids.

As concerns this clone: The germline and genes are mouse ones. CDR3 sequence: CASKRTGEYEQYF. CDR3 bases read: TGTGCCAGCAAGAGGACAGGGGAGTATGAACAGTAC. The chain has TRBV26 and TRBJ2-7; TRBD1 matches 9 bases. The CDR3 end lies 1 residue beyond the end of the read and is filled in from the germline J gene. The length of the CDR3 is 13 residues. The J segment lost 4 bases and the V segment lost 7 bases, leaving 5 bases of the junction unmatched. The germline V gene has CDR1 KGHPV and CDR2 FQNQEV (reference sequence).

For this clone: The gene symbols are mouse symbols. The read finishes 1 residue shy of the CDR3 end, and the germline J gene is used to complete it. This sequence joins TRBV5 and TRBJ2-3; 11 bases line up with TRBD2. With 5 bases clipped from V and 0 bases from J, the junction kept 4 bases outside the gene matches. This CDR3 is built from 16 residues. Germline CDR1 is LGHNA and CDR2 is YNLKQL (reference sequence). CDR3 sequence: CASSSTGGGSAETLYF. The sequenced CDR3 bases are TGTGCCAGCAGCTCGACTGGGGGGGGAAGTGCAGAAACGCTGTAT.

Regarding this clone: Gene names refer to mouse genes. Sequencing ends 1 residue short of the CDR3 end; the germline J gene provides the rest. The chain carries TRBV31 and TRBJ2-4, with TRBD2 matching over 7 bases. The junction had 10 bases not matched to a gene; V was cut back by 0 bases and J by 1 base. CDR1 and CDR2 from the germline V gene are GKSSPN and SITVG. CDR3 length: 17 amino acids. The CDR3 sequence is CAWSLRLGVGGQNTLYF. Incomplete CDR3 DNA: TGTGCCTGGAGTCTAAGGCTGGGGGTAGGGGGTCAAAACACCTTGTAC.

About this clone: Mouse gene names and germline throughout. The sequenced CDR3 bases are TGTGCCAGCAGTCTGTCCAGGGGTGGTGCAGAAACGCTGTAT. Translating gives CASSLSRGGAETLY. The whole CDR3 reads CASSLSRGGAETLYF. The chain has TRBV26 and TRBJ2-3, with D possibly TRBD1 on 6 matching bases. The observed sequence ends 1 residue before the CDR3 terminus, with the missing tail filled in from the germline J gene. Germline loops: CDR1 KGHPV, CDR2 FQNQEV (reference sequence). The CDR3 spans 15 residues. The germline V and J ends were trimmed by 0 bases and 1 base, with 8 bases remaining between them. The variable domain in full, completed from reference TRBV26 and TRBJ2-3, reads NSKVIQTPRYLVKGQGQKAKMRCIPEKGHPVVFWYQQNKNNEFKFLINFQNQEVLQQIDMTEKRFSAECPSNSPCSLEIQSSEAGDSALYLCASSLSRGGAETLYFGSGTRLTVL.

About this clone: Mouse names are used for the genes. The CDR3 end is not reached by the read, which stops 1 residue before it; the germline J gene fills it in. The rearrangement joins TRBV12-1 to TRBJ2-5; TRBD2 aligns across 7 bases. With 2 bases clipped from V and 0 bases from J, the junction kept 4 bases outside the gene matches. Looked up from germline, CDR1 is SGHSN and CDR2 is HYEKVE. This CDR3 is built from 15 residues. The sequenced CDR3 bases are TGTGCCAGCTCTCCCCTGGGGGTTAACCAAGACACCCAGTAC. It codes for CASSPLGVNQDTQY. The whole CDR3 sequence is CASSPLGVNQDTQYF.

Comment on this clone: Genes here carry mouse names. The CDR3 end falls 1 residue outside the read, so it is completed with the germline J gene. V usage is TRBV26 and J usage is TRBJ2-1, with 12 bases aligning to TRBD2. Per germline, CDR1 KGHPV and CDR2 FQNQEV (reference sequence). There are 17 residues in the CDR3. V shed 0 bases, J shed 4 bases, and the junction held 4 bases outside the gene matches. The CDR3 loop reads CASSLSGLGGWYAEQFF. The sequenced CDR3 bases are TGTGCCAGCAGTCTGTCGGGACTGGGGGGATGGTATGCTGAGCAGTTC.

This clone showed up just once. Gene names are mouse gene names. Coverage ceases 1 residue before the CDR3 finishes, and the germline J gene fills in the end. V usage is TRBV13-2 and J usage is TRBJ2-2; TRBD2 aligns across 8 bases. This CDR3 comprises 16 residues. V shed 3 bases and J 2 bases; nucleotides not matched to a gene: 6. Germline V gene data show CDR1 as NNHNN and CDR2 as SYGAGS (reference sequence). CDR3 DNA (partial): TGTGCCAGCGGTGCCCCACTGGGGGCGAACACCGGGCAGCTCTAC. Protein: CASGAPLGANTGQLY. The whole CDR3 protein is CASGAPLGANTGQLYF.

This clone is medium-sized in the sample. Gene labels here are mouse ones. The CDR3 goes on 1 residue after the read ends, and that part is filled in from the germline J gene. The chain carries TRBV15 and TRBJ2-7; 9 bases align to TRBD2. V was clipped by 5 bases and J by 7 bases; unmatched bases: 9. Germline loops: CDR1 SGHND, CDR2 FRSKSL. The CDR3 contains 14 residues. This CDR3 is CASSLDWGRGEQYF. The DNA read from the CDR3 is TGTGCCAGCAGTCTAGACTGGGGGAGAGGGGAACAGTAC. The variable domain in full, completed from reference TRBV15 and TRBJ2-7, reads DAGVTQTPRHEVAEKGQTIILKCEPVSGHNDLFWYRQTKIQGLELLSYFRSKSLMEDGGAFKDRFKAEMLNSSFSTLKIQPTEPKDSAVYLCASSLDWGRGEQYFGPGTRLTVL.

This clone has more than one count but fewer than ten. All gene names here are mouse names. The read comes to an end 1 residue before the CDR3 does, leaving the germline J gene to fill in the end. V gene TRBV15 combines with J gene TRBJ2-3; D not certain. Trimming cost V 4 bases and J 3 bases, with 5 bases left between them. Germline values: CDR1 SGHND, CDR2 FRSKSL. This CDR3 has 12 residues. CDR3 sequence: CASSYPAETLYF. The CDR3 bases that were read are TGTGCCAGCAGTTACCCGGCAGAAACGCTGTAT. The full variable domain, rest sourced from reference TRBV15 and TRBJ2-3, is DAGVTQTPRHEVAEKGQTIILKCEPVSGHNDLFWYRQTKIQGLELLSYFRSKSLMEDGGAFKDRFKAEMLNSSFSTLKIQPTEPKDSAVYLCASSYPAETLYFGSGTRLTVL.

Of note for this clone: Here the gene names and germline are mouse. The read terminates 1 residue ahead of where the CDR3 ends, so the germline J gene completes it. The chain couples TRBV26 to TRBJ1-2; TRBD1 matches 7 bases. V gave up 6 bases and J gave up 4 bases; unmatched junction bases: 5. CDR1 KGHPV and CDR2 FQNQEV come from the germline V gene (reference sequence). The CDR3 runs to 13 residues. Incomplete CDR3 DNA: TGTGCCAGCAGACCGGGACAGACCTCCGACTACACC. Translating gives CASRPGQTSDYT. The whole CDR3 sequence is CASRPGQTSDYTF.

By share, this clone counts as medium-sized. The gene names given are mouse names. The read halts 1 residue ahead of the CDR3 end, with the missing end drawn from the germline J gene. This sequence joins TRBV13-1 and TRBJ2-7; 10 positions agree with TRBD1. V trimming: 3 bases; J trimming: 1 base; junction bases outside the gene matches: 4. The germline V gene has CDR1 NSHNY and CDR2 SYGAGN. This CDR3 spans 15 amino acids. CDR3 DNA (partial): TGTGCCAGCAGTGTCCCGGACAGGGGGTCCTATGAACAGTAC. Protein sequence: CASSVPDRGSYEQY. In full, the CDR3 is CASSVPDRGSYEQYF.

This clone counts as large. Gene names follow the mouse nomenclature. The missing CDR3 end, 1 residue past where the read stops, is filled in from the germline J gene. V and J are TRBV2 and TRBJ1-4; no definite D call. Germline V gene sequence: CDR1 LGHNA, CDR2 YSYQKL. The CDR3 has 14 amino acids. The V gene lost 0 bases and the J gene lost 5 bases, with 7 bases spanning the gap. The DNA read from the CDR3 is TGTGCCAGCAGCCAAGATCCAAATAACGAAAGATTATTT. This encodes CASSQDPNNERLF. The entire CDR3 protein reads CASSQDPNNERLFF.

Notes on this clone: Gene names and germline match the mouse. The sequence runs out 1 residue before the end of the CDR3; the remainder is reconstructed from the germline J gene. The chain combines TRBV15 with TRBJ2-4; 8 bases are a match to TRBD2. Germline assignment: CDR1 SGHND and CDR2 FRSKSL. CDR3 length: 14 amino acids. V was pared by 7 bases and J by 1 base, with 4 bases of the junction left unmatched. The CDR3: CASTRTGRQNTLYF. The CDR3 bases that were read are TGTGCCAGCACCCGGACTGGGCGTCAAAACACCTTGTAC.

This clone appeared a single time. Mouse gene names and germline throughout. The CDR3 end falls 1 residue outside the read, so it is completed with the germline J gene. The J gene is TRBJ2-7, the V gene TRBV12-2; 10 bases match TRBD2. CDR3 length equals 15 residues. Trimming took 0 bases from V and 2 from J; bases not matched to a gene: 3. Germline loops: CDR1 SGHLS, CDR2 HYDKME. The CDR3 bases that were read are TGTGCCAGCTCTCTCCCGGGACTGGGGACCTATGAACAGTAC. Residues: CASSLPGLGTYEQY. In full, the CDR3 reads CASSLPGLGTYEQYF. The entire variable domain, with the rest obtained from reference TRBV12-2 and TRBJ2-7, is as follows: NSGVVQSPRYIIKGKGERSILKCIPISGHLSVAWYQQTQGQELKFFIQHYDKMERDKGNLPSRFSVQQFDDYHSEMNMSALELEDSAVYFCASSLPGLGTYEQYFGPGTRLTVL.

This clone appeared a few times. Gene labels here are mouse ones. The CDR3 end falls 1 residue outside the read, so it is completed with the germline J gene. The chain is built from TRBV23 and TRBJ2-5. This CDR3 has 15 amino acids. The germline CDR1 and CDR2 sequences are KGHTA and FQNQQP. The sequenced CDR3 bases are TGCTCCAGCAGTCAATCAGGGGCGGGCCAAGACACCCAGTAC. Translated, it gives CSSSQSGAGQDTQY. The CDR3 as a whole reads CSSSQSGAGQDTQYF.

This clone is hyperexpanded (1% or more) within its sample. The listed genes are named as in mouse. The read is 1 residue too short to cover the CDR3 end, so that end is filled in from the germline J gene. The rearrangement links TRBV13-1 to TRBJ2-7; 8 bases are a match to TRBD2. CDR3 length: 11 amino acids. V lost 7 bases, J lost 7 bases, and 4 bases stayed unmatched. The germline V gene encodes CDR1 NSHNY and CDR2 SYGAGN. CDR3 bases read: TGTGCCAGCCGGGGGGGCGGGGAACAGTAC. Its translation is CASRGGGEQY. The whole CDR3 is CASRGGGEQYF.

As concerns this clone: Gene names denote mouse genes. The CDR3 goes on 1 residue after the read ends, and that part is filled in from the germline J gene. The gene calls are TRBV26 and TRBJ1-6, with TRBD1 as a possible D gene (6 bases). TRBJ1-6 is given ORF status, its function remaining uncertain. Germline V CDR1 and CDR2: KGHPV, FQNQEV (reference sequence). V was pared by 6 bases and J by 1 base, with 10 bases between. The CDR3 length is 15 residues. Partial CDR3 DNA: TGTGCCAGCAGGAGGGACATATCCTATAATTCGCCCCTCTAC. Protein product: CASRRDISYNSPLY. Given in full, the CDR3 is CASRRDISYNSPLYF.